The 15 T cell receptor beta chains below all came from one sample that was sequenced in a study of T cells in Graves' hyperthyroidism and ophthalmopathy. Amplification of TCR beta CDR3 regions was performed using RNA transcripts as template. With the HTBI primer set, the TCR CDR3 went through a first round of RT-PCR. TCRdb used MiXCR to reprocess the multiplex PCR reads, holding one entry per CDR3 protein. Here the sample spans hundreds of thousands of distinct CDR3 sequences, about 15% being singletons. The sample taken for sequencing was blood. Source of these receptors: a woman in her fifties or sixties with Graves' ophthalmopathy.

The table lists this clonotype with many counts. The rearrangement links TRBV5-1 to TRBJ1-1; D possibly corresponds to TRBD1 (6 bases). V lost 4 bases and J 2 bases, leaving 18 bases between the germline ends. This CDR3 is built from 16 residues. The V gene's germline CDR1 is SGHRS and CDR2 YFSETQ. DNA of the CDR3: TGCGCCAGCAGCCGCGGAGGACAGCCACAAAACACTGAAGCTTTCTTT. Encoded protein: CASSRGGQPQNTEAFF.

The gene calls are TRBV6-1 and TRBJ1-3; D unclear. V was cut by 4 bases and J by 2 bases, with 12 bases left in between. Germline CDR1 is MNHNS and CDR2 is SASEGT. This CDR3 has 15 residues. For the CDR3, the DNA is TGTGCCAGCAGTGTTGAGTGGGGAGCTGGAAACACCATATATTTT. Its protein product is CASSVEWGAGNTIYF.

This clonotype turned up a few times. V and J are TRBV9 and TRBJ2-2, with 16 bases lining up with TRBD2. The junction had 4 bases not matched to a gene; V was cut back by 0 bases and J by 5 bases. The germline V gene encodes CDR1 SGDLS and CDR2 YYNGEE. The CDR3 runs to 18 residues. The CDR3 spells CASSVATGLAGGTGELFF. For the CDR3, the DNA is TGTGCCAGCAGCGTAGCTACGGGACTAGCGGGAGGGACCGGGGAGCTGTTTTTT.

The chain carries TRBV19 and TRBJ1-5, with D maybe TRBD1 (6 bases). The CDR3 has 15 amino acids. CDR1 LNHDA and CDR2 SQIVND come from the germline V gene (reference sequence). Trimming removed 6 bases at V and 3 bases at J, with 15 bases between. CDR3: CASRPLGTNNQPQHF. CDR3 in DNA: TGTGCCAGTAGACCCCTCGGGACAAACAATCAGCCCCAGCATTTT.

The chain links TRBV28 to TRBJ1-1, with D possibly being TRBD1 (6 bases). This CDR3 spans 15 amino acids. The germline V gene has CDR1 MDHEN and CDR2 SYDVKM. The germline V and J ends were trimmed by 1 base and 2 bases, with 11 bases remaining between them. The CDR3 nucleotides are TGTGCCAGCAGTTTATTGGGGGGCCGTAACACTGAAGCTTTCTTT. Its translation: CASSLLGGRNTEAFF.

This clonotype has just a few counts. V gene TRBV27 combines with J gene TRBJ1-2, with D possibly TRBD1 on 6 matching bases. Deletions cut 5 bases from V and 4 bases from J, with 17 bases between. Germline CDR1 MNHEY, CDR2 SMNVEV (reference sequence). The CDR3 has 15 amino acids. The CDR3: CASSPIAGDRYGYTF. As DNA, the CDR3 is TGTGCCAGCAGTCCGATCGCAGGGGATCGCTATGGCTACACCTTC.

This clonotype was picked up many times. The gene calls are TRBV6-1 and TRBJ2-5; D assignment may be TRBD1 or TRBD2 (5 bases each). This CDR3 has 15 residues. V was pared by 1 base and J by 2 bases, with 11 bases between. Germline lookup yields CDR1 MNHNS and CDR2 SASEGT. CDR3 DNA sequence: TGTGCCAGCAGTGAAGGGCAGGGCGGGCAAGAGACCCAGTACTTC. It codes for CASSEGQGGQETQYF.

The rearrangement uses TRBV3-1 and TRBJ2-7; no definite D call. Per germline, CDR1 LGHDT and CDR2 YNNKEL (reference sequence). Trimming left V 2 bases short and J 5 bases short, with 4 bases between. This CDR3 is built from 11 residues. CDR3: CASSQSHEQYF. CDR3 DNA sequence: TGTGCCAGCAGCCAATCCCACGAGCAGTACTTC.

This clonotype was seen many times. The rearrangement uses TRBV3-1 and TRBJ2-7, with D uncertain. V gave up 1 base and J gave up 2 bases, with 3 bases separating them. This CDR3 spans 12 amino acids. The V gene's germline CDR1 is LGHDT and CDR2 YNNKEL (reference sequence). In DNA form, the CDR3 reads TGTGCCAGCAGCCAAGTTCCCTACGAGCAGTACTTC. Translating gives CASSQVPYEQYF.

This clonotype was counted ten times or more. The chain recombines TRBV29-1 with TRBJ1-4, with TRBD1 as a possible D gene (5 bases). This CDR3 spans 12 amino acids. Trimming took 4 bases from V and 6 from J, leaving 9 bases between them. The germline V gene has CDR1 SQVTM and CDR2 ANQGSEA. CDR3 coding DNA: TGCAGCGTTGGAGGGGCAGATGAAAAACTGTTTTTT. It yields the protein CSVGGADEKLFF.

The sample holds a few counts of this clonotype. V and J are TRBV19 and TRBJ2-3; 11 bases are shared with TRBD1. Trimming removed 9 bases from V and 1 base from J; junction bases left unmatched: 3. Germline V gives CDR1 LNHDA, CDR2 SQIVND (reference sequence). This CDR3 is 14 amino acids long. CDR3 DNA sequence: TGTGCCAGCAGGACAGGGGGCCGCACAGATACGCAGTATTTT. This gives the protein CASRTGGRTDTQYF. The full variable domain, in which reference TRBV19 and TRBJ2-3 provide the parts outside the CDR3, is DGGITQSPKYLFRKEGQNVTLSCEQNLNHDAMYWYRQDPGQGLRLIYYSQIVNDFQKGDIAEGYSVSREKKESFPLTVTSAQKNPTAFYLCASRTGGRTDTQYFGPGTRLTVL.

This clonotype was seen many times. The chain has TRBV3-1 and TRBJ2-7, with D uncertain. The germline CDR1 and CDR2 sequences are LGHDT and YNNKEL (reference sequence). V was pared by 2 bases and J by 2 bases, with 10 bases between. This CDR3 spans 14 amino acids. This CDR3 is CASSQRQHPYEQYF. CDR3 nucleotides: TGTGCCAGCAGCCAAAGGCAGCACCCCTACGAGCAGTACTTC.

The CDR3 sequence: CASSQETTRFPPGTQYF. Written as DNA, the CDR3 is TGTGCCAGCAGCCAGGAGACGACTAGATTCCCCCCAGGCACGCAGTATTTT. The chain employs TRBV4-2 and TRBJ2-3; D is perhaps TRBD2 (6 bases). Germline CDR1 LGHNA, CDR2 YNFKEQ. The germline V and J ends were trimmed by 3 bases and 9 bases, with 25 bases remaining between them. This CDR3 has 17 amino acids.

This clonotype has more than one count but fewer than ten. V usage is TRBV27 and J usage is TRBJ1-6; D not certain. The V end was cut by 3 bases, the J end by 6 bases, with 15 bases between. CDR3 size: 16 residues. The germline V gene encodes CDR1 MNHEY and CDR2 SMNVEV (reference sequence). CDR3 loop: CASSFFSSVSNSPLHF. CDR3 nucleotide sequence: TGTGCCAGCAGTTTTTTCAGCTCAGTTAGTAATTCACCCCTCCACTTT.

The chain employs TRBV6-5 and TRBJ1-2; D not certain. Looked up from germline, CDR1 is MNHEY and CDR2 is SVGAGI. V lost 4 bases and J 10 bases, leaving 16 bases between the germline ends. This CDR3 region has 13 residues. The CDR3 reads CASSFFPRPIYTF. CDR3 DNA sequence: TGTGCCAGCAGTTTTTTCCCACGCCCCATCTACACCTTC.